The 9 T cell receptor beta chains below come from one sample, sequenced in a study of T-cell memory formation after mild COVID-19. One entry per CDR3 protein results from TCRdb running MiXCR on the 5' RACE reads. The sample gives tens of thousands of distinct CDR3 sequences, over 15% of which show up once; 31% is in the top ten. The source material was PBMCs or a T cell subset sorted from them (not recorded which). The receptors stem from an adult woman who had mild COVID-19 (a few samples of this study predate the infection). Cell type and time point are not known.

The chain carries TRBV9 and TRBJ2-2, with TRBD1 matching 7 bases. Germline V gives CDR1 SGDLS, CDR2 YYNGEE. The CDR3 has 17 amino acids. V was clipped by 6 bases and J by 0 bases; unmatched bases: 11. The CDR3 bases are TGTGCCAGCACCCAATCGACGGGGACAGCGAACACCGGGGAGCTGTTTTTT. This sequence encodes CASTQSTGTANTGELFF.

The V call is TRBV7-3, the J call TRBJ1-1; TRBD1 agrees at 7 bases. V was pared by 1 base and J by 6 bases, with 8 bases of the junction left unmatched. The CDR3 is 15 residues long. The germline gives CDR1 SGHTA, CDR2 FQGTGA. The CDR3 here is CASSLSHDRDAEAFF. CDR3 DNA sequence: TGTGCCAGCAGCTTAAGTCACGACAGGGACGCTGAAGCTTTCTTT.

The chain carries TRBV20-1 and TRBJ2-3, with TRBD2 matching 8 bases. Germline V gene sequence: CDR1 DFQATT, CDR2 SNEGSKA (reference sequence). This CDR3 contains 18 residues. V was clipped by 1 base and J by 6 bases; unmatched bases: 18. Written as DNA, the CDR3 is TGCAGTGCTAGAGGGACCGCCAGCGGGAGTGTTGGGTTTGATACGCAGTATTTT. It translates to CSARGTASGSVGFDTQYF.

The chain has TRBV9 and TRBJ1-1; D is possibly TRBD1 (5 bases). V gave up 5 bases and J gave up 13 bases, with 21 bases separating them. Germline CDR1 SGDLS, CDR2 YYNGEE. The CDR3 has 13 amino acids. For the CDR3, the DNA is TGTGCCAGCAGTTCCGGGGGAGTCGGTATTCTTTTCTTT. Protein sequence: CASSSGGVGILFF.

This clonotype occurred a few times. CDR3 nucleotides: TGTGCCATCAGTGATCAGTATCCGGACGTATCCACAGATACGCAGTATTTT. This gives the protein CAISDQYPDVSTDTQYF. V gene TRBV10-3 combines with J gene TRBJ2-3, with D uncertain. Trimming removed 3 bases at V and 2 bases at J, with 18 bases between. The CDR3 totals 17 residues. The germline V gene encodes CDR1 ENHRY and CDR2 SYGVKD.

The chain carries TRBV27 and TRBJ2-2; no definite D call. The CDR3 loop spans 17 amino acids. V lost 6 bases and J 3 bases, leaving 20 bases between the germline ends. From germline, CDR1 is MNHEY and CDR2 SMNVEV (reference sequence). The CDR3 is CASSFAGRNFYTGELFF. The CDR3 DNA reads TGTGCCAGCAGCTTCGCCGGTCGAAACTTTTACACCGGGGAGCTGTTTTTT.

CDR3 protein: CASSLEGAFNEQFF. The CDR3 DNA reads TGTGCCAGCAGCTTAGAGGGGGCCTTCAATGAGCAGTTCTTC. The chain uses TRBV7-2 and TRBJ2-1, with 7 bases matching TRBD1. This CDR3 has 14 amino acids. From germline, CDR1 is SGHTA and CDR2 FQGNSA. V dropped 1 base and J dropped 6; count of bases not matched to a gene: 3.

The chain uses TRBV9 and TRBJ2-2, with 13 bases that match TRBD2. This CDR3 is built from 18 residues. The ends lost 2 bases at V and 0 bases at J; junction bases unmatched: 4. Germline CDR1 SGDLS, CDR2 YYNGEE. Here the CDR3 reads CASSVGLAGVSNTGELFF. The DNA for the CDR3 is TGTGCCAGCAGCGTCGGACTAGCGGGAGTGTCGAACACCGGGGAGCTGTTTTTT.

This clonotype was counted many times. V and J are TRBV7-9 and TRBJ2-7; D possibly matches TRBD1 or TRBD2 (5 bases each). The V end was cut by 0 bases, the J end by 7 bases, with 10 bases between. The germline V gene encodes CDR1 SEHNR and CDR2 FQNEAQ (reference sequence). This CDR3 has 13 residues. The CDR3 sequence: CASSLALGDEQYF. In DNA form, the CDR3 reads TGTGCCAGCAGCTTAGCTCTGGGGGATGAGCAGTACTTC.